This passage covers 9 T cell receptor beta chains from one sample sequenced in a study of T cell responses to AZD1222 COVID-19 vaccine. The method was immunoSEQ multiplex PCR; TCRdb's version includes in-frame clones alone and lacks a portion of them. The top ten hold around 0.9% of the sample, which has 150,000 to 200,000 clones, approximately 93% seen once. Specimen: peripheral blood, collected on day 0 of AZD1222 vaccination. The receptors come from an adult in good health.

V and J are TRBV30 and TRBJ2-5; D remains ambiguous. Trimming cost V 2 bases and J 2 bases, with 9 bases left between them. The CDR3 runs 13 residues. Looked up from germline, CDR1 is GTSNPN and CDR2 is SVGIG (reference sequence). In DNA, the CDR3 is TGTGCCTGGAGTAAAATAGCTCAAGAGACCCAGTACTTC. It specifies CAWSKIAQETQYF.

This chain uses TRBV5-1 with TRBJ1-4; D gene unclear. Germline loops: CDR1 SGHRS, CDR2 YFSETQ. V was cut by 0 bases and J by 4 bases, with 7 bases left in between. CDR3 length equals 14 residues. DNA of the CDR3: TGCGCCAGCAGCTTGGGGGCTGATAATGAAAAACTGTTTTTT. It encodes CASSLGADNEKLFF. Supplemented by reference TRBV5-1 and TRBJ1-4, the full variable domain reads KAGVTQTPRYLIKTRGQQVTLSCSPISGHRSVSWYQQTPGQGLQFLFEYFSETQRNKGNFPGRFSGRQFSNSRSEMNVSTLELGDSALYLCASSLGADNEKLFFGSGTQLSVL.

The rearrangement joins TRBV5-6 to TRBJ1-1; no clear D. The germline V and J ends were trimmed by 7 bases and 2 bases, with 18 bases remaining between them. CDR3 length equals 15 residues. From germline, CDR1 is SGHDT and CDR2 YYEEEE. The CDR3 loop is CASVRSGKENTEAFF. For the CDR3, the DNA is TGTGCCAGCGTACGATCCGGGAAAGAAAACACTGAAGCTTTCTTT.

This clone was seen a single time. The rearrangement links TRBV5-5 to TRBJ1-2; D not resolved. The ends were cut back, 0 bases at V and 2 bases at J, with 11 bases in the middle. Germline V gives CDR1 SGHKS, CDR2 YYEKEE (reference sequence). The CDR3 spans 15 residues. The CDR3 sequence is CASSLVPSPNYGYTF. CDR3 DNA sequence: TGTGCCAGCAGCTTGGTCCCCAGCCCCAACTATGGCTACACCTTC.

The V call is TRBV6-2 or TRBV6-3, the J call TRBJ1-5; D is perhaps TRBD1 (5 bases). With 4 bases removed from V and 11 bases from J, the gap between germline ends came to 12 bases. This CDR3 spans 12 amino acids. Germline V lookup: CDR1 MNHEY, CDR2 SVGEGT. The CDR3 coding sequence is TGTGCCAGCAGTTGGGGGTTTAGGGCCCAGCATTTT. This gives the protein CASSWGFRAQHF.

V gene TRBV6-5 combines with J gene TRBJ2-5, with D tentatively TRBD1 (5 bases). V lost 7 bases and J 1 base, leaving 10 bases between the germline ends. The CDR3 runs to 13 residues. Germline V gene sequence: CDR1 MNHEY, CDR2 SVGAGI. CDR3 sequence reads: CASTRQIQETQYF. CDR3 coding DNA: TGTGCCAGCACAAGACAGATCCAAGAGACCCAGTACTTC.

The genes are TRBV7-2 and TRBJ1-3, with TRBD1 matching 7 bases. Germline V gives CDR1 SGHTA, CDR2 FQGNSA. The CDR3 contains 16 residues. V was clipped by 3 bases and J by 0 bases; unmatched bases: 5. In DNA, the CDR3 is TGTGCCAGCAGCTTTGCCGGGACAGACTCTGGAAACACCATATATTTT. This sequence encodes CASSFAGTDSGNTIYF.

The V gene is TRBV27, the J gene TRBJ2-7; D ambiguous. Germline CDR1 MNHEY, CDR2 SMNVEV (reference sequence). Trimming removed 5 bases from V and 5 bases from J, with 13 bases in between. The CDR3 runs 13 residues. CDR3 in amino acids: CASSRNPENEQYF. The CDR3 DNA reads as TGTGCCAGCAGTCGCAATCCCGAAAACGAGCAGTACTTC.

The CDR3 is CSVEDSSYNEQFF. CDR3 DNA sequence: TGCAGCGTTGAAGACTCCTCCTACAATGAGCAGTTCTTC. The genes are TRBV29-1 and TRBJ2-1; no definite D call. Germline-derived CDR1 and CDR2 are SQVTM and ANQGSEA. The V and J ends lost 0 bases and 0 bases respectively, with 3 bases between them. This CDR3 has 13 amino acids.